Listed below are T cell receptor beta chains from one sample, sequenced in a study of cytomegalovirus exposure and HLA in healthy donors. The repertoire was sequenced with immunoSEQ multiplex PCR; TCRdb's copy has only in-frame clones and lacks some. The sample records approximately 130,000 clones, 81% being singletons. Material: PBMCs. The receptors stem from a young man in good health and CMV-seronegative. CDR3s include the opening cysteine and the closing phenylalanine or tryptophan. The order of the fields is J gene, V gene, D gene, clone size, CDR3 length, CDR3 DNA, CDR3 protein. A D gene is named only where the DNA matches it firmly. Clone size is shown for a subset of rows, as once, few, many or a class of expanded clone.

TRBJ1-2,TRBV5-1,TRBD1,.,14,TGCGCCAGCAGCTTGCTACAGGGGAACTATGGCTACACCTTC,CASSLLQGNYGYTF
TRBJ2-7,TRBV6-6,TRBD1,.,15,TGTGCCAGCAGTCAACCAAGGGACAGGAAAAACGAGCAGTACTTC,CASSQPRDRKNEQYF
TRBJ1-2,TRBV19,.,once,14,TGTGCCAGTAGTTTCCTACAGGGTCACTATGGCTACACCTTC,CASSFLQGHYGYTF
TRBJ2-2,TRBV7-8,TRBD1,.,17,TGTGCCAGCAGCTTAGAAATAGGACAGGGTGTCACCGGGGAGCTGTTTTTT,CASSLEIGQGVTGELFF
TRBJ1-2,TRBV11-2,TRBD1,once,14,TGTGCCAGCAGCCGGGACAGGGAGAACTATGGCTACACCTTC,CASSRDRENYGYTF
TRBJ2-5,TRBV7-2,.,.,13,TGTGCCAGCAGCTTAGCAGGGGTCGAGACCCAGTACTTC,CASSLAGVETQYF
TRBJ1-1,TRBV19,.,.,15,TGTGCCAGTAGAGTTGGCTGGGGAGACGGCACTGAAGCTTTCTTT,CASRVGWGDGTEAFF
TRBJ2-1,TRBV25-1,TRBD2,few,15,TGTGCCAGCAGTGATAGCGGGACTCCCTACAATGAGCAGTTCTTC,CASSDSGTPYNEQFF
TRBJ1-3,TRBV5-1,.,.,15,TGCGCCAGCAGCTTGGACGGAGAAGGTGGAAACACCATATATTTT,CASSLDGEGGNTIYF
TRBJ2-7,TRBV5-1,.,few,16,TGCGCCAGCAGCTTGACCGCTCTGGGGTTTGACTACGAGCAGTACTTC,CASSLTALGFDYEQYF
TRBJ1-1,TRBV5-8,TRBD1,.,16,TGTGCCAGCAGCCCGGGGACAGGGCCTGCAGGTACTGAAGCTTTCTTT,CASSPGTGPAGTEAFF
TRBJ2-5,TRBV5-1,TRBD2,.,17,TGCGCCAGCAGCTTATTCGGCGGGGGGGGACTCCAAGAGACCCAGTACTTC,CASSLFGGGGLQETQYF
TRBJ1-5,TRBV19,.,.,16,TGTGCCAGTACCCCCTTAGGTGAGGGAAGCGGCCAGCCCCAGCATTTT,CASTPLGEGSGQPQHF
TRBJ2-7,TRBV5-1,.,.,15,TGCGCCAGCAGCTTGGGGGCAGGGAAGTCCTACGAGCAGTACTTC,CASSLGAGKSYEQYF
TRBJ2-7,TRBV4-1,TRBD2,.,18,TGCGCCAGCAGCCAAGCCCCCGGGGTGCGGGGGGATCCCTACGAGCAGTACTTC,CASSQAPGVRGDPYEQYF
TRBJ1-1,TRBV4-1,TRBD1,.,14,TGCGCCAGCAGCCAAGCAGGGGGTATCACTGAAGCTTTCTTT,CASSQAGGITEAFF
TRBJ2-3,TRBV1,.,.,16,TGCACCAGCGCCCCCTTGTTAGGGGCCAGCACAGATGCGCAGTATTTT,CTSAPLLGASTDAQYF
TRBJ1-2,TRBV7-8,TRBD1,.,15,TGTGCCAGCAGCATAGGGGACAGGGCGGGCTATGGCTACACCTTC,CASSIGDRAGYGYTF
TRBJ1-2,TRBV14,.,.,13,TGTGCCAGCAGCCAAAGACAGGTGGATGGCTACACCTTC,CASSQRQVDGYTF
TRBJ2-5,TRBV5-4,TRBD2,.,17,TGTGCCAGCAGCTCCACGGGTGGAGCGGGGCCCCAAGAGACCCAGTACTTC,CASSSTGGAGPQETQYF
TRBJ2-7,TRBV5-1,TRBD1,once,14,TGCGCCAGCAGCATGAACAGGGGTTCCTACGAGCAGTACTTC,CASSMNRGSYEQYF
TRBJ2-7,TRBV5-4,TRBD1,few,13,TGTGCCAGCAGCTCGGACAGGGCCTACGAGCAGTACTTC,CASSSDRAYEQYF
TRBJ1-3,TRBV19,.,.,14,TGTGCCAGTAGTCGGGGGGGGCCAGGAAACACCATATATTTT,CASSRGGPGNTIYF
TRBJ1-1,TRBV4-1,.,.,15,TGCGCCAGCAGCCAAAGCGTCTCGGAAAACACTGAAGCTTTCTTT,CASSQSVSENTEAFF
TRBJ1-2,TRBV10-3,TRBD1,.,14,TGTGCCATCAGGGGGACAGGGCTTAACTATGGCTACACCTTC,CAIRGTGLNYGYTF
TRBJ1-1,TRBV6-6,.,.,12,TGTGCCAGCAGTTACGAGCGGACTGAAGCTTTCTTT,CASSYERTEAFF
TRBJ1-1,TRBV18,.,.,13,TGTGCCAGCTTACCTTCAGTGGACACTGAAGCTTTCTTT,CASLPSVDTEAFF
TRBJ1-2,TRBV2,.,once,12,TGTGCCAGCAGTGCCGAGAACTATGGCTACACCTTC,CASSAENYGYTF
TRBJ1-1,TRBV15,.,.,15,TGTGCCACCAGCAGATCCACCCTAATGAACACTGAAGCTTTCTTT,CATSRSTLMNTEAFF
TRBJ2-7,TRBV5-3,.,once,12,TGTGCCAGAAGCAGGACAAGGTGCGAGCAGTACTTC,CARSRTRCEQYF
TRBJ1-5,TRBV6-5,.,.,14,TGTGCCAGCAACCCGGACAGCTCCAATCAGCCCCAGCATTTT,CASNPDSSNQPQHF
TRBJ2-2,TRBV19,.,.,15,TGTGCCAGTAGCCCGAGCCCGGGTTCCGCCGGGGAGCTGTTTTTT,CASSPSPGSAGELFF